This T cell receptor (beta chain) appears in the sequencing data of a study of stem cell transplantation in POMP-related autoinflammatory disease. Study-level background: Defective thymoproteasomes were hypothesized to impair CD8+ T-cell positive selection. DNA chimerism showed 100% graft donor engraftment of neutrophils and platelets through one year.

Study results and caveats: Across all analyzed T-cell subsets, patients with PRAID tended toward reduced diversity and increased clonality. Unique TRB V-J gene pairings were limited in number in patients with PRAID.

Produced via immunoSEQ multiplex PCR; TCRdb's table is partial and in-frame only. The sample has thousands of clones, 88% seen once. A word on this clone: Antigen: not known.

This TCR came from a human patient with POMP-related autoinflammation and immune dysregulation (PRAID). T cells may partly derive from the graft donor. This sample comprised CD8+ T cells from PBMCs, obtained after stem cell transplantation.

This CDR3 reads CASSKALGSIFNTEAFF. The CDR3 DNA reads TGTGCCAGCAGCAAAGCTCTTGGGTCCATTTTTAACACTGAAGCTTTCTTT. This chain links TRBV21-1 with TRBJ1-1. TRBV21-1 is assigned pseudogene status. The CDR3 sequence is 17 residues long.